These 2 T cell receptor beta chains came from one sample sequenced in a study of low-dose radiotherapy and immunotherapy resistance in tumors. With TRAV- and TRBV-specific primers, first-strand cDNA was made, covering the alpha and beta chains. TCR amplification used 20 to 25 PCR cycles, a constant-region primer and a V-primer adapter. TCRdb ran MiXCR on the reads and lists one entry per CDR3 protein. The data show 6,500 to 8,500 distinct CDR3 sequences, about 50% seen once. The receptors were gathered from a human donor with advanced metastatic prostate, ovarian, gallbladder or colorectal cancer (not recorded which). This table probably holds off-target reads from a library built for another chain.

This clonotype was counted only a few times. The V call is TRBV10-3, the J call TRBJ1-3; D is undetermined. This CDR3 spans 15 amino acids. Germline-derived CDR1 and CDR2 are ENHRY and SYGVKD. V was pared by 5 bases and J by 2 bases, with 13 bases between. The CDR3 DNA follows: TGTGCCATCAGTAGTCTCGACCCACCTGGAAACACCATATATTTT. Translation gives CAISSLDPPGNTIYF.

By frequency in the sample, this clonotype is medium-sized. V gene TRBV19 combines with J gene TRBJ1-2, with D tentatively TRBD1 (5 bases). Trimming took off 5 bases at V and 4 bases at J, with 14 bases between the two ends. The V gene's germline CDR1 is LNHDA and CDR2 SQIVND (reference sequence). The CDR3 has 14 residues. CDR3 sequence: CASSAPGLLYGYTF. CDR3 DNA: TGTGCCAGTAGTGCCCCGGGACTCCTCTATGGCTACACCTTC.